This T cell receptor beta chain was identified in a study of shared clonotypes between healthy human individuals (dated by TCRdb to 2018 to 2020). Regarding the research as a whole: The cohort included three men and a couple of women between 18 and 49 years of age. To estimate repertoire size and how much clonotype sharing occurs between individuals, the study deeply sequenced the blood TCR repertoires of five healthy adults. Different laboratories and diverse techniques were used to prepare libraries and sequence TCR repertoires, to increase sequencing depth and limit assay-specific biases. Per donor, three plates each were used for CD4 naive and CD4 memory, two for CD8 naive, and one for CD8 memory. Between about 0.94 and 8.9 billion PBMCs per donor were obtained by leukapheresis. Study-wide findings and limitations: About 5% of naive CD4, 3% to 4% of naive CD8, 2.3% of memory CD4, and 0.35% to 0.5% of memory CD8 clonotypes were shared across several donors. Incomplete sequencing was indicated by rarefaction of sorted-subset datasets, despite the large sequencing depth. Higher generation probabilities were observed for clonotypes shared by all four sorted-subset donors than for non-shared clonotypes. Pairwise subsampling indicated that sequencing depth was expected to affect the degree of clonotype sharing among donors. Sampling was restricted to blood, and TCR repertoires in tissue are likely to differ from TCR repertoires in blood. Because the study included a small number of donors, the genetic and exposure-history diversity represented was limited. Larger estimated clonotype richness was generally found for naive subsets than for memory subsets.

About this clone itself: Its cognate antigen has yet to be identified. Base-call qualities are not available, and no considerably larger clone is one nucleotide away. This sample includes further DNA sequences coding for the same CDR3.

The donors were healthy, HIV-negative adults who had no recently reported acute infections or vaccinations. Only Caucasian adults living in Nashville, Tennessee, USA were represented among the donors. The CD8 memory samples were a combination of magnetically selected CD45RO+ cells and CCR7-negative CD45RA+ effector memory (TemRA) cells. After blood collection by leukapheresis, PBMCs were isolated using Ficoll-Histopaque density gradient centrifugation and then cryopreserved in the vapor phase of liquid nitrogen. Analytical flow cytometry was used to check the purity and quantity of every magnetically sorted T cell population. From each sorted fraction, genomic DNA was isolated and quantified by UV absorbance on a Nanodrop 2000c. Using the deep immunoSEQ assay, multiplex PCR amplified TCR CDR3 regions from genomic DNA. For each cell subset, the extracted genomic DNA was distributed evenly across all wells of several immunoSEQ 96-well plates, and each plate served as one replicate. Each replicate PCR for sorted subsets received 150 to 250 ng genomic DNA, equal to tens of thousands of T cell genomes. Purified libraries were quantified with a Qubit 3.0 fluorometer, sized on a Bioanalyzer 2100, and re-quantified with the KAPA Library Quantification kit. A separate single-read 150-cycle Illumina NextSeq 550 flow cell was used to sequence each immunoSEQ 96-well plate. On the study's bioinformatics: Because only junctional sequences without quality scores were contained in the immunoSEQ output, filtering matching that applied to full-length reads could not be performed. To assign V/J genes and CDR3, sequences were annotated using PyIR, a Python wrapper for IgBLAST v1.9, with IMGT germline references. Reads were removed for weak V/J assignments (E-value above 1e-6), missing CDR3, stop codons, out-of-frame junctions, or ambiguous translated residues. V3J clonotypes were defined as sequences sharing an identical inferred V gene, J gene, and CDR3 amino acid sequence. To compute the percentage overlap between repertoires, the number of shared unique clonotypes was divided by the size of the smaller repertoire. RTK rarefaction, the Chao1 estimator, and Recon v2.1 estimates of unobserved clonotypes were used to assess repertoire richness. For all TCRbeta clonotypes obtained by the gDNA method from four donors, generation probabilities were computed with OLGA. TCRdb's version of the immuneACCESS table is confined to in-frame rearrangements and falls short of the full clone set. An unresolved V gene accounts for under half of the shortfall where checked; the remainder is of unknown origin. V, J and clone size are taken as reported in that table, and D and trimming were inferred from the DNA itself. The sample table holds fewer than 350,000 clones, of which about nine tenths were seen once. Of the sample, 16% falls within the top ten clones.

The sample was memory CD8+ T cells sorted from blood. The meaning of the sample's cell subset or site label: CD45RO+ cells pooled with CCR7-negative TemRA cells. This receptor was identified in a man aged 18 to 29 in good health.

CDR3 sequence: CASSEGLSYEQYF. In nucleotide form, the sequence is TGTGCCAGCAGTGAAGGTCTCAGCTACGAGCAGTACTTC. This sequence uses TRBV6-1 and TRBJ2-7, with the D segment identity uncertain. V is reduced by 1 base and J by 3 bases, leaving a spacing of 7 bases between them. The CDR3 holds 13 amino acids from the cysteine to the phenylalanine. Solely the CDR3 DNA is kept, with 39 bases framed from the first base. In the germline V gene, CDR1 corresponds to MNHNS and CDR2 to SASEGT.